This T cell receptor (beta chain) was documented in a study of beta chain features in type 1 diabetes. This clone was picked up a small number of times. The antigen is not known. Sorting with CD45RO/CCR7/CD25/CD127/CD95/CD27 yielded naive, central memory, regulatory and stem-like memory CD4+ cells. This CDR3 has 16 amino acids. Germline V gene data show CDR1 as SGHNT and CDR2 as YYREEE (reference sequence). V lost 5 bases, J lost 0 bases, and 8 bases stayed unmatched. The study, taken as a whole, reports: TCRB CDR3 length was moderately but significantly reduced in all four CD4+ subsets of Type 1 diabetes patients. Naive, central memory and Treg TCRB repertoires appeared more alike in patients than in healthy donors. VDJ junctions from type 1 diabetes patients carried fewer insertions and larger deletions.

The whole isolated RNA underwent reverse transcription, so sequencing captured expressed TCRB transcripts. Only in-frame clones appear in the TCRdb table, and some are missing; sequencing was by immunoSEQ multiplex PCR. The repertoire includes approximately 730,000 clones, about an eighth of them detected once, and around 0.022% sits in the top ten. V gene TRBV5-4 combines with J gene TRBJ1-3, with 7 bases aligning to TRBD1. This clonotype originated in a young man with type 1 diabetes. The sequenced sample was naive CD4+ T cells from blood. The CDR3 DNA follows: TGTGCCAGCAGTTCAGGGGGTCAGAACTCTGGAAACACCATATATTTT. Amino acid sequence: CASSSGGQNSGNTIYF.